This T cell receptor (beta chain) was identified in a study of blood T cell repertoires in COVID-19. This clone has a single count. All enrollees were about 18 to 100 years old and from 25 or so US areas. The V gene end was trimmed by 0 bases and the J gene end by 5 bases; junction bases not matched to a gene: 4. CDR1 and CDR2 (germline): GTSNPN, SVGIG (reference sequence). The CDR3 length is 14 residues. The table came from immunoSEQ multiplex PCR; TCRdb's copy has only in-frame clones and leaves some out. The sample has over 150,000 clones; more than 85% are singletons. This TCR was recovered from a woman aged 50 to 65 who had recovered from COVID-19. The chain has TRBV30 and TRBJ2-7; 10 bases map to TRBD1. The sample taken for sequencing was PBMCs or T cells enriched from blood (not recorded which). The CDR3 loop reads CAWSVPDRGDEQYF. CDR3 DNA sequence: TGTGCCTGGAGTGTACCGGACAGGGGGGACGAGCAGTACTTC.